This TCR delta chain was captured in a study of Vδ1+ human thymocytes. Sequences come from RNA converted to cDNA by reverse transcription. Pooled V-gene forward primers with one constant-region reverse primer generated the CDR3 amplicons by multiplex PCR. TCRdb applied CATT to the multiplex PCR reads for clone calling. The sample holds about 75,000 delta-chain clones, roughly a third seen once. V shed 3 bases and J shed 2 bases, with 28 bases lying between them. Germline CDR1 TSWWSYY, CDR2 QGS. This CDR3 contains 20 residues. This clone was detected once. Its target is unknown. Whole-study findings and limits: Thymic TRG and TRD repertoires appeared highly polyclonal. Thymic delta-chain repertoires held roughly 20% Vdelta2 sequences and few Vdelta3, despite high sort purity. TRD repertoires were essentially private, unlike widely shared TRG clonotypes.

Sequenced input: Vdelta1+ gamma-delta thymocytes from the thymus. Documented subset: FACS-sorted CD3+ TCRalphabeta- TCRVdelta1+ TCRVdelta2- thymocytes. The TCR originated in a boy in the first two years of life who had congenital heart surgery. The rearrangement uses TRDV1 and TRDJ1; TRDD3 is a possible D gene (8 bases). This chain's CDR3 is CALGDAASYSYWGPTDKLIF. The CDR3 DNA follows: TGTGCTCTTGGGGACGCTGCTTCCTATAGTTACTGGGGGCCAACCGATAAACTCATCTTT.